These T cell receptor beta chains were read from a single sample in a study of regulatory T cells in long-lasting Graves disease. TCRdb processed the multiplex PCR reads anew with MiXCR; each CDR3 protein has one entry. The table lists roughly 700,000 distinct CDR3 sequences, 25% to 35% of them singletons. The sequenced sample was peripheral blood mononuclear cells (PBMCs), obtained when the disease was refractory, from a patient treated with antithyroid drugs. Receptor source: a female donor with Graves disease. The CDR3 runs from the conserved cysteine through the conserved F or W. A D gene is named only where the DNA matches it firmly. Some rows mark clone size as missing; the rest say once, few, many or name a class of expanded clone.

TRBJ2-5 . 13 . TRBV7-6 TGTGCCAGCAGCTTATATTCGGCGGAGACCCAGTACTTC CASSLYSAETQYF
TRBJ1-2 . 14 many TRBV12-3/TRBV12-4 TGTGCCAGCAGTTTAACCGGGACACGGACATTCTACACCTTC CASSLTGTRTFYTF
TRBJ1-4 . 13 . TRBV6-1 TGTGCCAGCAGGAAGGGGGGTGGTGAAAAACTGTTTTTT CASRKGGGEKLFF
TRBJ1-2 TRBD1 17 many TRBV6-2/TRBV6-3 TGTGCCAGCAGAACCCCCGGGACAGGGGGCTTTAACTATGGCTACACCTTC CASRTPGTGGFNYGYTF
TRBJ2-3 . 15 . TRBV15 TGTGCCACCAGCAGAGTGGGGCAGGCCTTGGATACGCAGTATTTT CATSRVGQALDTQYF
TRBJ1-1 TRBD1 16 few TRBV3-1 TGTGCCAGCAACTCTCGGGGGGGACAGTTTAACACTGAAGCTTTCTTT CASNSRGGQFNTEAFF
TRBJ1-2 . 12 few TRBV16 TGTGCCAGCAGCCAATGGGGCAAGGGCTACACCTTC CASSQWGKGYTF
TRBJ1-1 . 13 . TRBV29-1 TGCAGCGTGAGAACAGGGATAGCGACTGAAGCTTTCTTT CSVRTGIATEAFF
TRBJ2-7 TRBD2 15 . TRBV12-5 TGTGCTAGTGGCCGGCGTAGCGGGGGAGCCTACGAGCAGTACTTC CASGRRSGGAYEQYF
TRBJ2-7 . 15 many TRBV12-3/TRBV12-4 TGTGCCAGCAGTTTTGATGGGGACGGAACCTACGAGCAGTACTTC CASSFDGDGTYEQYF
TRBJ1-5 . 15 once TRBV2 TGTGCCGGCAAAGGCAGGGGAGATAGCAATCAGCCCCAGCATTTT CAGKGRGDSNQPQHF
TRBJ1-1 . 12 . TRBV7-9 TGTGCCCCCGTGGGGCTGAACACTGAAGCTTTCTTT CAPVGLNTEAFF
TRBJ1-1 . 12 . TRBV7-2 TGTGCCAGCAGCCCTAACGGGGCTGAAGCTTTCTTT CASSPNGAEAFF
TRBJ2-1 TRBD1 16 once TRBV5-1 TGCGCCAGCAGCTTAGCAACCGGGACAGGGGGGAATGAGCAGTTCTTC CASSLATGTGGNEQFF
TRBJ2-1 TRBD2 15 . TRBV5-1 TGCGCCAGCAGCTTTGGGACTAGCGGCTGGAATGAGCAGTTCTTC CASSFGTSGWNEQFF
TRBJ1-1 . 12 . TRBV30 TGTGCCTGGAGTCTTGAGAACACTGAAGCTTTCTTT CAWSLENTEAFF
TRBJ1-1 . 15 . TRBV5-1 TGCGCCAGCAGCTTGGGTTGGGAGAATGTAGCTGAAGCTTTCTTT CASSLGWENVAEAFF
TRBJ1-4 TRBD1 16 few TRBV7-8 TGTGCCAGCAGCCCGGCGGGGACAGGGTTCGGAGAAAAACTGTTTTTT CASSPAGTGFGEKLFF
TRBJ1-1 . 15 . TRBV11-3 TGTGCCAGCAGCCCCTCGGGGGGGTTCGACACTGAAGCTTTCTTT CASSPSGGFDTEAFF
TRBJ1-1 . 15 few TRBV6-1 TGTGCCAGCAGTCCCGAACAGGGTAGGGGTACTGAAGCTTTCTTT CASSPEQGRGTEAFF
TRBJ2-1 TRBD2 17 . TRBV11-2 TGTGCCAGCTCAGGACTAGCGGGAGGGCCCGCCTACAATGAGCAGTTCTTC CASSGLAGGPAYNEQFF
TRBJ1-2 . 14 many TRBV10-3 TGTGCCATCAGTGAGCGAGGAGGGAACTATGGCTACACCTTC CAISERGGNYGYTF
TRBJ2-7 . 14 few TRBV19 TGTGCCAGTAGTAAATTAGGACAGACCTACGAGCAGTACTTC CASSKLGQTYEQYF
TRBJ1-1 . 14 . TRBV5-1 TGCGCCAGCAGCTTTACGGGGTGGGGTACTGAAGCTTTCTTT CASSFTGWGTEAFF
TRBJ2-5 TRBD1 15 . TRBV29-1 TGCAGCGTTGGTCTTGACAGGGCCATGGGGGAGACCCAGTACTTC CSVGLDRAMGETQYF
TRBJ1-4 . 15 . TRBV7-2 TGTGCCAGCAGCTTAGAAGGGATCTTCAATGAAAAACTGTTTTTT CASSLEGIFNEKLFF
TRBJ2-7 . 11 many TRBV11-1 TGTGCCAGCGGAGAGTCCTACGAGCAGTACTTC CASGESYEQYF
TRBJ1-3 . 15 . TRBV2 TGTGCCAGCAGTCAGACTCCGCGCTCTGGAAACACCATATATTTT CASSQTPRSGNTIYF
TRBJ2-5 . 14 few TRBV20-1 TGCAGTGTTGCGGGACTCCCGGGCAAGAAGACCCAGTACTTC CSVAGLPGKKTQYF
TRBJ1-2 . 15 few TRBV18 TGTGCCAGCTCACCAGAGGGGGGCCGGGACTATGGCTACACCTTC CASSPEGGRDYGYTF
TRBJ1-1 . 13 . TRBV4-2 TGTGCCAGCAGCCAAGGGGGTGGGGCTGAAGCTTTCTTT CASSQGGGAEAFF
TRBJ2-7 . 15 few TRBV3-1 TGTGCCAGCAGCCAAGATCTGGCAGACTCCTACGAGCAGTACTTC CASSQDLADSYEQYF
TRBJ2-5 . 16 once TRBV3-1 TGTGCCAGCATTCGAAGCATGGGGCAGGGACAAGAGACCCAGTACTTC CASIRSMGQGQETQYF
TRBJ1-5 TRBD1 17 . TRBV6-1 TGTGCCAGCAGCTCCGGGACAGGTTCTATTTTAAATCAGCCCCAGCATTTT CASSSGTGSILNQPQHF
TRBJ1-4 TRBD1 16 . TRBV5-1 TGCGCCAGCAGCTTGGCCCAGACAGGGTCGATTGAAAAACTGTTTTTT CASSLAQTGSIEKLFF
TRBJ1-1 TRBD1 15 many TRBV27 TGTGCCAGCAGTCCAAGGACAGGGGGCGACACTGAAGCTTTCTTT CASSPRTGGDTEAFF
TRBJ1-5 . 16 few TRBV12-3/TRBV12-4 TGTGCCAGCAGTCCTAACAAACAGGAATTCAATCAGCCCCAGCATTTT CASSPNKQEFNQPQHF
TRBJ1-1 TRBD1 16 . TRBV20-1 TGCAGTGCTAGCCCCCTGATTGGGACAGCGAACACTGAAGCTTTCTTT CSASPLIGTANTEAFF
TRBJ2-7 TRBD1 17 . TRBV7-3 TGTGCCAGCAACTTAAAGTACCGGGACAGGGAGACCTACGAGCAGTACTTC CASNLKYRDRETYEQYF
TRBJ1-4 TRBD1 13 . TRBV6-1 TGTGCCAGCAGTAGGGGACAGCAGGAAAAACTGTTTTTT CASSRGQQEKLFF
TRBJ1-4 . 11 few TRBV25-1 TGTGCCAGCAGTGCCCTTGAAAAACTGTTTTTT CASSALEKLFF